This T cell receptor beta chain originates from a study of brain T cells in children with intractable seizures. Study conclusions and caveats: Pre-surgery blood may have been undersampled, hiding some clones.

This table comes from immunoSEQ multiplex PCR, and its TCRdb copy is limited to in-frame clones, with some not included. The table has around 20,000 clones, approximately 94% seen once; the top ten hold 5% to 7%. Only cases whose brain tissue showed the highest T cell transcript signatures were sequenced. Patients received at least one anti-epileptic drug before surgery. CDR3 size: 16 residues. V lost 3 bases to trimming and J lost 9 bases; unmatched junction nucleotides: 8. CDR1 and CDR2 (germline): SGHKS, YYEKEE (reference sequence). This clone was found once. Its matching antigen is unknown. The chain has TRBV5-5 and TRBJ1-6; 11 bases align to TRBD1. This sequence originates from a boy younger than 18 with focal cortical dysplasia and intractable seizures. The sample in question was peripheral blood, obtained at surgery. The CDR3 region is CASSWDRGVKSSPLHF. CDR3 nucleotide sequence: TGTGCCAGCAGCTGGGACAGGGGGGTGAAAAGTTCACCCCTCCACTTT.